The 27 T cell receptor beta chains below all came from one sample that was sequenced in a study of Tregs in tolerant kidney transplant recipients. Measured with immunoSEQ multiplex PCR; TCRdb has only the in-frame clones, and not every one. In the table there are 110,000 or so clones, nearly 90% of which are singletons. The sample here was CD4+ T cells from blood, taken before the transplant. All receptors come from a human donor who received a combined kidney and bone marrow transplant.

This clone has a single count. J is TRBJ1-1 and V is TRBV27; TRBD1 aligns across 11 bases. The ends lost 6 bases at V and 4 bases at J; junction bases unmatched: 13. This CDR3 contains 17 residues. Germline CDR1 and CDR2: MNHEY and SMNVEV (reference sequence). The DNA for the CDR3 is TGTGCCAGCAGCTTCGTGGGACAGGGGGTTCATGGCACTGAAGCTTTCTTT. Its protein is CASSFVGQGVHGTEAFF.

The CDR3 DNA is TGTGCCAGCAGATACGGGGGGCAAGACACTGAAGCTTTCTTT. This gives the protein CASRYGGQDTEAFF. The V gene is TRBV2, the J gene TRBJ1-1, with D perhaps matching TRBD1 (6 bases). V gave up 6 bases and J gave up 3 bases, with 14 bases separating them. Germline-derived CDR1 and CDR2 are SNHLY and FYNNEI. This CDR3 region has 14 residues.

This clone has just one count. The V call is TRBV7-2, the J call TRBJ2-7; the match to TRBD2 covers 12 bases. Losses at the gene ends were 5 bases for V and 7 bases for J; bases not matched to a gene: 6. Germline loops: CDR1 SGHTA, CDR2 FQGNSA. The CDR3 has 14 residues. In DNA form, the CDR3 reads TGTGCCAGCAGCCCCCGACTAGCGGGGGAAGAGCAGTACTTC. This sequence encodes CASSPRLAGEEQYF.

CDR3 nucleotide sequence: TGTGCCAGCAGAGCTATCGCTGGGGCCAACGTCCTGACTTTC. Translation: CASRAIAGANVLTF. The rearrangement links TRBV6-1 to TRBJ2-6; no clear D. V was shortened by 6 bases and J by 2 bases, with 8 bases between the two germline ends. The CDR3 totals 14 residues. Germline assignment: CDR1 MNHNS and CDR2 SASEGT.

The table lists this clone with a count of one. The CDR3 loop reads CASSFWRERGGELFF. The CDR3 coding sequence is TGTGCCAGCAGTTTCTGGCGGGAGCGGGGCGGGGAGCTGTTTTTT. V is TRBV28 and J is TRBJ2-2; 7 bases agree with TRBD2. The CDR3 extends over 15 amino acids. V shed 3 bases, J shed 7 bases, and the junction held 8 bases outside the gene matches. The germline V gene encodes CDR1 MDHEN and CDR2 SYDVKM.

The rearrangement uses TRBV6-1 and TRBJ2-3, with 10 positions matching TRBD2. V was pared by 2 bases and J by 7 bases, with 9 bases of the junction left unmatched. The germline V gene has CDR1 MNHNS and CDR2 SASEGT. The CDR3 has 16 residues. CDR3 amino acids: CASSETLAGSLYTQYF. CDR3 nucleotides: TGTGCCAGCAGTGAAACACTAGCGGGGTCCTTGTATACGCAGTATTTT.

This clone was observed once. The chain is built from TRBV7-8 and TRBJ2-3; maybe TRBD2 (6 bases). Germline assignment: CDR1 SGHVS and CDR2 FQNEAQ. V was clipped by 2 bases and J by 5 bases, with 11 bases between them. CDR3 length equals 14 residues. CDR3 sequence reads: CASSLRGLEDTQYF. In DNA, the CDR3 is TGTGCCAGCAGCTTACGGGGGTTAGAAGATACGCAGTATTTT.

The chain has TRBV7-2 and TRBJ1-2; TRBD1 is a possible D gene (6 bases). The ends were cut back, 2 bases at V and 2 bases at J, with 21 bases in the middle. Looked up from germline, CDR1 is SGHTA and CDR2 is FQGNSA. This CDR3 comprises 18 residues. CDR3 sequence: CASSLKSGHPTLNYGYTF. CDR3 sequence (DNA): TGTGCCAGCAGCTTAAAATCGGGACATCCAACCCTAAACTATGGCTACACCTTC.

The chain employs TRBV27 and TRBJ2-7, with TRBD1 identical over 8 bases. The CDR3 loop spans 14 amino acids. Germline CDR1 is MNHEY and CDR2 is SMNVEV (reference sequence). After removal of 4 bases from V and 2 bases from J, the junction contained 4 bases not matched to a gene. As DNA, the CDR3 is TGTGCCAGCAGTTCCAGGACAGGGACCTACGAGCAGTACTTC. This translates into CASSSRTGTYEQYF.

This chain uses TRBV6-1 with TRBJ1-1; 10 bases are a match to TRBD1. With V trimmed by 4 bases and J by 0 bases, 8 bases remained unmatched. The germline gives CDR1 MNHNS, CDR2 SASEGT. This CDR3 has 17 residues. CDR3 DNA: TGTGCCAGCAGTGGGACAGGGGGGAAGTCTATGAACACTGAAGCTTTCTTT. Translation gives CASSGTGGKSMNTEAFF.

This chain links TRBV18 with TRBJ2-1; the match to TRBD2 covers 7 bases. After removal of 1 base from V and 5 bases from J, the junction contained 11 bases not matched to a gene. The germline V gene encodes CDR1 KGHSH and CDR2 LQKENI. The CDR3 is made up of 17 amino acids. The CDR3 DNA sequence: TGTGCCAGCTCACCACAGCGGGGCGGGAAGAGGGACAATGAGCAGTTCTTC. This sequence encodes CASSPQRGGKRDNEQFF.

This chain joins TRBV10-2 and TRBJ1-5; 7 bases match TRBD1. Germline V gene sequence: CDR1 WSHSY, CDR2 SAAADI. There are 21 residues in the CDR3. V dropped 2 bases and J dropped 2; count of bases not matched to a gene: 21. CDR3 nucleotides: TGCGCCAGCAGTGAGGTAGCCCCAGGGGGGCGGGTGGACCTGGGCAATCAGCCCCAGCATTTT. Its protein is CASSEVAPGGRVDLGNQPQHF.

The chain couples TRBV6-7 to TRBJ1-1, with a tentative D call TRBD1 (5 bases). TRBV6-7 is an open reading frame, and its role is uncertain. Deletions cut 6 bases from V and 0 bases from J, with 8 bases between. The CDR3 has 13 residues. The CDR3 region has the DNA TGTGCCAGCAGGCGGGGCCTGAACACTGAAGCTTTCTTT. It encodes CASRRGLNTEAFF.

This rearrangement joins TRBV5-1 to TRBJ2-5; 8 nucleotides line up with TRBD1. The CDR3 is 14 amino acids. Unmatched junction bases numbered 4, after V lost 2 bases and J lost 4 bases. CDR1 and CDR2 (germline): SGHRS, YFSETQ. CDR3 nucleotides: TGCGCCAGCAGCTTTGGCAGGGGGCTAGAGACCCAGTACTTC. It codes for CASSFGRGLETQYF.

The chain uses TRBV9 and TRBJ1-1; perhaps TRBD1 as D (6 bases). CDR3 length: 15 residues. Germline V gene data show CDR1 as SGDLS and CDR2 as YYNGEE. The ends were cut back, 0 bases at V and 5 bases at J, with 14 bases in the middle. The CDR3 DNA is TGTGCCAGCAGCGTAGGATCTGGGGGCAGGACTGAAGCTTTCTTT. It is translated as CASSVGSGGRTEAFF.

This clone occurred once. The V and J genes are TRBV7-2 and TRBJ2-7; D is perhaps TRBD2 (6 bases). V shed 0 bases and J shed 5 bases, with 11 bases lying between them. The CDR3 length is 14 residues. Germline CDR1 SGHTA, CDR2 FQGNSA. This CDR3 reads CASSLALAFDEQYF. The DNA for the CDR3 is TGTGCCAGCAGCTTAGCACTAGCTTTTGACGAGCAGTACTTC.

This clone was detected a few times. The chain couples TRBV5-6 to TRBJ2-7, with 10 nucleotides matching TRBD2. Germline V CDR1 and CDR2: SGHDT, YYEEEE. The CDR3 runs to 16 residues. V dropped 4 bases and J dropped 0; count of bases not matched to a gene: 7. The DNA of the CDR3 is TGTGCCAGCAGCCTCCGGGGACTAGCGAGCTCCTACGAGCAGTACTTC. As protein: CASSLRGLASSYEQYF. The entire variable domain, with the rest obtained from reference TRBV5-6 and TRBJ2-7, is as follows: DAGVTQSPTHLIKTRGQQVTLRCSPKSGHDTVSWYQQALGQGPQFIFQYYEEEERQRGNFPDRFSGHQFPNYSSELNVNALLLGDSALYLCASSLRGLASSYEQYFGPGTRLTVT.

J is TRBJ2-6 and V is TRBV6-1; 7 bases line up with TRBD1. In germline, CDR1 is MNHNS, CDR2 SASEGT. Trimming removed 6 bases from V and 1 base from J; junction bases left unmatched: 3. The CDR3 is 15 residues long. CDR3 bases: TGTGCCAGCAGGGCACAGGGGTCTGGGGCCAACGTCCTGACTTTC. Translated, it gives CASRAQGSGANVLTF.

The chain has TRBV19 and TRBJ1-4, with D tentatively TRBD1 (6 bases). V was clipped by 7 bases and J by 8 bases, with 20 bases between them. Germline V gives CDR1 LNHDA, CDR2 SQIVND (reference sequence). The CDR3 is made up of 15 amino acids. The CDR3 region is CASTLPGQSGEKLFF. CDR3 DNA sequence: TGTGCCAGTACTCTCCCCGGACAGTCGGGAGAAAAACTGTTTTTT. Full variable domain (outside the CDR3, taken from reference TRBV19 and TRBJ1-4): DGGITQSPKYLFRKEGQNVTLSCEQNLNHDAMYWYRQDPGQGLRLIYYSQIVNDFQKGDIAEGYSVSREKKESFPLTVTSAQKNPTAFYLCASTLPGQSGEKLFFGSGTQLSVL.

The chain couples TRBV9 to TRBJ1-3, with 7 bases that match TRBD1. J was trimmed by 0 bases and V by 0 bases; bases with no gene match: 3. CDR3 length: 16 residues. CDR1 and CDR2 (germline): SGDLS, YYNGEE. CDR3 bases: TGTGCCAGCAGCGTAGGGCAGGGGGTCTCTGGAAACACCATATATTTT. This gives the protein CASSVGQGVSGNTIYF.

The chain has TRBV4-1 and TRBJ1-6; D might be TRBD1 (5 bases). Deletions cut 0 bases from V and 6 bases from J, with 21 bases between. The CDR3 loop spans 19 amino acids. CDR1 and CDR2 (germline): MGHRA, YSYEKL. The CDR3 loop reads CASSQDELGRVLINSPLHF. The CDR3 nucleotides are TGCGCCAGCAGCCAAGATGAGTTGGGCAGGGTCCTAATTAATTCACCCCTCCACTTT.

Only one count was recorded for this clone. V gene TRBV6-6 combines with J gene TRBJ2-7; D perhaps matches TRBD1 (5 bases). The CDR3 totals 13 residues. V was shortened by 5 bases and J by 5 bases, with 13 bases between the two germline ends. CDR1 is MNHNY, CDR2 SVGAGI, per germline (reference sequence). The CDR3: CASSTPGRDEQYF. CDR3 nucleotides: TGTGCCAGCAGTACACCCGGCAGGGACGAGCAGTACTTC.

The chain combines TRBV20-1 with TRBJ2-7; no definite D call. Trimming left V 3 bases short and J 5 bases short, with 5 bases between. The length of the CDR3 is 10 residues. CDR1 DFQATT and CDR2 SNEGSKA come from the germline V gene (reference sequence). CDR3 protein: CSASGNEQYF. In nucleotides, the CDR3 is TGCAGTGCTAGCGGTAACGAGCAGTACTTC.

This rearrangement joins TRBV7-2 to TRBJ2-5; the D gene is possibly TRBD2 (6 bases). The V gene's germline CDR1 is SGHTA and CDR2 FQGNSA. V dropped 2 bases and J dropped 4 bases, with 14 bases sitting between them. The CDR3 is made up of 15 amino acids. CDR3 sequence reads: CASSLSWGVRETQYF. The CDR3, as DNA: TGTGCCAGCAGCTTAAGTTGGGGGGTGAGAGAGACCCAGTACTTC.

This clone was found a few times. The gene calls are TRBV15 and TRBJ2-7, with D possibly matching TRBD1 (5 bases). Trimming pared 3 bases from V and 1 base from J, leaving 7 bases between. This CDR3 spans 13 amino acids. Germline assignment: CDR1 LNHNV and CDR2 YYDKDF (reference sequence). This chain's CDR3 is CATSSRQSYEQYF. The DNA for the CDR3 is TGTGCCACCAGCAGTCGACAGTCCTACGAGCAGTACTTC.

CDR3 in DNA: TGTGCCAGCAGCTTGGGACTAGCGGGGGGAGATGAGCAGTTCTTC. It encodes CASSLGLAGGDEQFF. The gene calls are TRBV7-2 and TRBJ2-1; 15 bases are a match to TRBD2. The CDR3 covers 15 residues. The germline CDR1 and CDR2 sequences are SGHTA and FQGNSA. Trimming took 3 bases from V and 8 from J; bases not matched to a gene: 2.

This sequence joins TRBV28 and TRBJ1-1; unclear D gene. V lost 7 bases, J lost 1 base, and 13 bases lay in between. CDR3 size: 14 residues. CDR1 is MDHEN and CDR2 is SYDVKM in the germline V gene. The CDR3: CASIRGYTNTEAFF. The CDR3, as DNA: TGTGCCAGCATACGGGGTTATACGAACACTGAAGCTTTCTTT.